This T cell receptor beta chain appears in the sequencing data of a study of sequential checkpoint blockade in melanoma. Treatment indicated: randomized to nivolumab then ipilimumab (arm A) or the reverse (arm B). Live CD3+CD8+ CD19− CD56− cells were sorted from PBMCs. V shed 0 bases and J shed 4 bases, with 9 bases lying between them. The CDR3 runs to 15 residues. CDR1 is MGHDK, CDR2 SYGVNS, per germline. The method was immunoSEQ multiplex PCR; TCRdb's version includes in-frame clones alone and lacks a portion of them. The sample lists approximately 23,000 clones, roughly 80% occurring once. This rearrangement joins TRBV25-1 to TRBJ2-2; D not resolved. The specimen was CD8+ T cells sorted from blood (inferred from file names), collected from a patient given nivolumab and ipilimumab in sequence. The sequence was collected from a human donor with melanoma. The CDR3 nucleotides read TGTGCCAGCAGTGAATACGGGTCCGGCACCGGGGAGCTGTTTTTT. Amino acids: CASSEYGSGTGELFF.